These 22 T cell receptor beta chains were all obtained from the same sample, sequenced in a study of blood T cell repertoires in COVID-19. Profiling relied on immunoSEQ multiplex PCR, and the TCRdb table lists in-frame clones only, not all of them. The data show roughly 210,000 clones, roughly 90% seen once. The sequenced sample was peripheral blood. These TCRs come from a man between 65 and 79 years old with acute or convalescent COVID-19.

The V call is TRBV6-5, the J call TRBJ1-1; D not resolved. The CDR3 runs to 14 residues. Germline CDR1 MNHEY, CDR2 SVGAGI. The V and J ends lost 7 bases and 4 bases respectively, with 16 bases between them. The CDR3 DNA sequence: TGTGCCAGCACCCCCCGGCGGGGTGGCACTGAAGCTTTCTTT. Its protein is CASTPRRGGTEAFF.

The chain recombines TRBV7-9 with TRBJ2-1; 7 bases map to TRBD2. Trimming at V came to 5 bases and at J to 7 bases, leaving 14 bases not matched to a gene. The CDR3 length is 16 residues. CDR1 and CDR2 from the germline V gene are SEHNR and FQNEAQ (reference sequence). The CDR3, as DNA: TGTGCCAGCAGCCCCCTTTGGCGGGAGAAGGGAAATGAGCAGTTCTTC. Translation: CASSPLWREKGNEQFF.

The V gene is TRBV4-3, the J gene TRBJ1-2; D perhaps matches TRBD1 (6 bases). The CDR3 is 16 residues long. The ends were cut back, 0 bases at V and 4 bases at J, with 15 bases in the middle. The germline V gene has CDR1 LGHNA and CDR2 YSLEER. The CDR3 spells CASSQDRLVQGYGYTF. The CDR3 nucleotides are TGCGCCAGCAGCCAAGATCGTTTGGTACAGGGCTATGGCTACACCTTC.

The CDR3 sequence is CASSISQGVGQPQHF. CDR3 nucleotides: TGTGCCAGTAGTATCAGCCAGGGCGTTGGCCAGCCCCAGCATTTT. The chain has TRBV19 and TRBJ1-5; tentative D call: TRBD1 (5 bases). The CDR3 runs to 15 residues. V lost 3 bases, J lost 7 bases, and 16 bases lay in between. CDR1 and CDR2 (germline): LNHDA, SQIVND (reference sequence).

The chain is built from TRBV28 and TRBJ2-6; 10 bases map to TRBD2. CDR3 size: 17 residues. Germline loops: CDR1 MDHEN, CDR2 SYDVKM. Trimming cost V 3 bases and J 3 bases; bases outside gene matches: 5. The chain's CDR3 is CASSFSGRIFGANVLTF. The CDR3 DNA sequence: TGTGCCAGCAGTTTTAGCGGGAGGATTTTTGGGGCCAACGTCCTGACTTTC.

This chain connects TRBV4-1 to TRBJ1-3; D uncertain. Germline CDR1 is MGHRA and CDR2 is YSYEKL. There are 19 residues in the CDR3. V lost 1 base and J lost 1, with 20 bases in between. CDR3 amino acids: CASSQVESSTGLSGNTIYF. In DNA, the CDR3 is TGCGCCAGCAGCCAAGTAGAATCCTCAACGGGGTTATCTGGAAACACCATATATTTT.

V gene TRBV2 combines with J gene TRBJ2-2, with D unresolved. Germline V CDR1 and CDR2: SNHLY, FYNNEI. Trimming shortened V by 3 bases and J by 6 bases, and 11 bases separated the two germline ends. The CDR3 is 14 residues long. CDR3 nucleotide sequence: TGTGCCAGCAGTGATTTAGTTCGCGCCGGGGAGCTGTTTTTT. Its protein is CASSDLVRAGELFF.

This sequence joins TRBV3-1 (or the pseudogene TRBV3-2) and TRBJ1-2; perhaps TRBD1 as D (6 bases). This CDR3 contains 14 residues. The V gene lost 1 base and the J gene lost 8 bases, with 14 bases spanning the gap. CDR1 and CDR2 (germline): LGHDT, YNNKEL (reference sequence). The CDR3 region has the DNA TGTGCCAGCAGCCAAGGGCCAGGGGTTCGGGGCTACACCTTC. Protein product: CASSQGPGVRGYTF.

The CDR3 spells CASSLREDTQYF. The CDR3 DNA sequence: TGTGCCAGCAGCCTCCGGGAGGATACGCAGTATTTT. This chain links TRBV6-5 with TRBJ2-3; TRBD2 is a possible D gene (6 bases). The CDR3 consists of 12 residues. Germline lookup yields CDR1 MNHEY and CDR2 SVGAGI. V shed 6 bases and J shed 6 bases, with 10 bases lying between them.

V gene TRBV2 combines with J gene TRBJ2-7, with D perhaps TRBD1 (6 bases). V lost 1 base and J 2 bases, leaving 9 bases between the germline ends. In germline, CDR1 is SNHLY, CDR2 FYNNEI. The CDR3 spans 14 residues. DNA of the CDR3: TGTGCCAGCAGTGAAGGGACAGTCGCCTACGAGCAGTACTTC. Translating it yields CASSEGTVAYEQYF.

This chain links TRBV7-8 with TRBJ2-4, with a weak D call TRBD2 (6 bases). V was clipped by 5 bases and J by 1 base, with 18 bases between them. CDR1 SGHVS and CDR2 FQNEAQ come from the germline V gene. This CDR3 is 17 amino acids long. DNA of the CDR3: TGTGCCAGCAGCCGTAGGGTGGGGGGAAGTGCCAAAAACATTCAGTACTTC. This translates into CASSRRVGGSAKNIQYF.

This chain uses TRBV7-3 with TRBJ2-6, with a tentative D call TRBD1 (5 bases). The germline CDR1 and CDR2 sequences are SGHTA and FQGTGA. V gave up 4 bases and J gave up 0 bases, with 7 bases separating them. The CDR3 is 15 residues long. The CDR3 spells CASSSDSSGANVLTF. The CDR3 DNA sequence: TGTGCCAGCAGCTCTGACAGCTCTGGGGCCAACGTCCTGACTTTC. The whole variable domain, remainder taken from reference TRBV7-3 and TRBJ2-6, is GAGVSQTPSNKVTEKGKYVELRCDPISGHTALYWYRQSLGQGPEFLIYFQGTGAADDSGLPNDRFFAVRPEGSVSTLKIQRTERGDSAVYLCASSSDSSGANVLTFGAGSRLTVL.

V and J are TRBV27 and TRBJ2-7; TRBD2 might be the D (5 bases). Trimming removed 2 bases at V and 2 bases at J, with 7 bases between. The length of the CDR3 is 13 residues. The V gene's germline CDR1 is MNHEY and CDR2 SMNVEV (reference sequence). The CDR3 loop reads CASSLRETYEQYF. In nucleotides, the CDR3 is TGTGCCAGCAGTTTAAGGGAGACCTACGAGCAGTACTTC.

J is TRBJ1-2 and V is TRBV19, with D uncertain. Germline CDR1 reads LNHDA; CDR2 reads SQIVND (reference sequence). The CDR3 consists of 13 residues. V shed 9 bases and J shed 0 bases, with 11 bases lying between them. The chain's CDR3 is CASGSSSNYGYTF. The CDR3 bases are TGTGCCAGCGGGTCCTCCTCTAACTATGGCTACACCTTC.

CDR3: CASSRDSRPNTGELFF. Here the CDR3 DNA reads TGTGCCAGCAGCCGGGACTCTAGGCCTAACACCGGGGAGCTGTTTTTT. The V call is TRBV9, the J call TRBJ2-2, with a tentative D call TRBD2 (6 bases). V was shortened by 4 bases and J by 2 bases, with 15 bases between the two germline ends. CDR1 is SGDLS and CDR2 is YYNGEE in the germline V gene. The CDR3 contains 16 residues.

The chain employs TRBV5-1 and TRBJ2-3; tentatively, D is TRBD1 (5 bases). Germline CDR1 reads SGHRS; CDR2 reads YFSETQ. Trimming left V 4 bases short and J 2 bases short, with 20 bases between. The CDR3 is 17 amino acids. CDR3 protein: CASSPVARVLDTDTQYF. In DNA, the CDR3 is TGCGCCAGCAGCCCCGTTGCCAGGGTCCTAGACACAGATACGCAGTATTTT.

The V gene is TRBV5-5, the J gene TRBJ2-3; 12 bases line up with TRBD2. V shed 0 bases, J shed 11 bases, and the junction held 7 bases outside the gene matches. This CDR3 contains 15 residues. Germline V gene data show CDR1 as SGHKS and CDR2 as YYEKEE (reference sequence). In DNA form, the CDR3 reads TGTGCCAGCAGCTTGGGAAGACTAGCGGGAGTTTGGCAGTATTTT. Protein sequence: CASSLGRLAGVWQYF.

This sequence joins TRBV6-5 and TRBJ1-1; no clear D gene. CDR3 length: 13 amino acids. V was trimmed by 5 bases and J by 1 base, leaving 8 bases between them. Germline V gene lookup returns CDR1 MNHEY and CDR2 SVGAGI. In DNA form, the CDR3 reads TGTGCCAGCAGTAAAAATAAGAACACTGAAGCTTTCTTT. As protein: CASSKNKNTEAFF.

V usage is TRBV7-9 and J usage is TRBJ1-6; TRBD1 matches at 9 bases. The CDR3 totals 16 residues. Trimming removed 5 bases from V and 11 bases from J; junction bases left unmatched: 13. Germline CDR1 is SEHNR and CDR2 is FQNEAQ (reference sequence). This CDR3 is CASSRSTGTGSTPLHF. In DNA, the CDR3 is TGTGCCAGCAGCCGATCGACCGGGACAGGGTCGACACCCCTCCACTTT.

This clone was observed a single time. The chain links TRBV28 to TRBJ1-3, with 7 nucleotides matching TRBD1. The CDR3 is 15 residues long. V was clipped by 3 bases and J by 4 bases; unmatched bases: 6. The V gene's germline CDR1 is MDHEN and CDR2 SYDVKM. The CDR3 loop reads CASSLKGAGGNTIYF. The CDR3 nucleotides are TGTGCCAGCAGTTTGAAGGGGGCAGGAGGAAACACCATATATTTT.

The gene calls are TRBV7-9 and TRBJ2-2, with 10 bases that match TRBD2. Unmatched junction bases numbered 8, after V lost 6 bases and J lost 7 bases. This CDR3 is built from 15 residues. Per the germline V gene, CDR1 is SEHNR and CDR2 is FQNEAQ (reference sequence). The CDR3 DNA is TGTGCCAGCAGTCCTCTAGCGGGAGTGGTCGGGGAGCTGTTTTTT. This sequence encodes CASSPLAGVVGELFF.

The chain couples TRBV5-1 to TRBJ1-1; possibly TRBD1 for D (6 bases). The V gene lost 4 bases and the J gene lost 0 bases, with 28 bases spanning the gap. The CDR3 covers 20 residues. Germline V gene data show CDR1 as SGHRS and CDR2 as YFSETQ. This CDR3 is CASSRGSKTGSALMNTEAFF. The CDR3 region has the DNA TGCGCCAGCAGCCGGGGATCGAAAACAGGGAGCGCCCTTATGAACACTGAAGCTTTCTTT.